The rows below give T cell receptor beta chains drawn from one sample of a study of graft-versus-host responses after intestinal transplantation. Their antigen targets remain unknown. Generated by immunoSEQ multiplex PCR, the TCRdb table keeps only in-frame clones and is missing some. The sample consists of 35,000 to 45,000 clones, around 94% of them appearing once. The starting material was unstimulated CD4+ T cells sorted from spleen or lymph node cells, obtained before transplant. The receptors here all came from a human donor who was the organ donor for an intestinal transplant. CDR3s include the opening cysteine and the closing phenylalanine or tryptophan. Fields, in order: clone size, D gene, J gene, V gene, CDR3 protein, CDR3 DNA. The D gene is left open where the match is weak. Expanded clones are given a class, and other clones once, few, many or no size at all.

- - TRBJ2-5 TRBV7-3 CASSFSGPETQYF TGTGCCAGCAGCTTCTCAGGCCCAGAGACCCAGTACTTC
- - TRBJ1-1 TRBV6-5 CASSYNRLNTEAFF TGTGCCAGCAGTTATAACAGACTGAACACTGAAGCTTTCTTT
- - TRBJ1-6 TRBV14 CASSQDRRSPLHF TGTGCCAGCAGCCAAGATCGCCGTTCACCCCTCCACTTT
- TRBD2 TRBJ2-7 TRBV18 CASSPGLAGGQQYF TGTGCCAGCTCACCGGGACTAGCGGGGGGGCAGCAGTACTTC
- TRBD1 TRBJ2-7 TRBV27 CASSFTGGEQYF TGTGCCAGCAGTTTTACAGGGGGCGAGCAGTACTTC
- TRBD2 TRBJ2-3 TRBV19 CASSIAQSGSGLTDTQYF TGTGCCAGTAGTATCGCCCAATCGGGTAGCGGGCTCACCGATACGCAGTATTTT
- - TRBJ2-4 TRBV5-1 CASSLYSQGAKNIQYF TGCGCCAGCAGCTTGTACTCACAGGGTGCCAAAAACATTCAGTACTTC
- - TRBJ1-2 TRBV18 CASSPRQAYGYTF TGTGCCAGCTCACCACGACAGGCCTATGGCTACACCTTC
- TRBD1 TRBJ1-2 TRBV19 CASRRDRIYGYTF TGTGCCAGTAGACGGGACAGAATCTATGGCTACACCTTC
- TRBD1 TRBJ2-7 TRBV6-5 CASRDRSLNYEQYF TGTGCCAGCAGGGACAGGAGCCTCAACTACGAGCAGTACTTC
- - TRBJ1-2 TRBV2 CASSLTGLGNYGYTF TGTGCCAGCAGTCTCACAGGGTTGGGAAACTATGGCTACACCTTC
- TRBD2 TRBJ2-3 TRBV19 CASRTGGNTDTQYF TGTGCCAGTAGGACGGGGGGAAACACAGATACGCAGTATTTT
- TRBD1 TRBJ1-6 TRBV5-6 CASSLTTGGNSPLHF TGTGCCAGCAGCTTGACGACAGGGGGTAATTCACCCCTCCACTTT
once - TRBJ1-2 TRBV6-1 CASSTGSHYGYTF TGTGCCAGCAGTACCGGGTCCCACTATGGCTACACCTTC
- - TRBJ1-2 TRBV6-5 CASSYDGTHISGYTF TGTGCCAGCAGTTATGACGGGACCCACATTTCCGGCTACACCTTC
- - TRBJ1-5 TRBV28 CASSFPGVQAISNQPQHF TGTGCCAGCAGTTTTCCGGGGGTTCAGGCCATTAGCAATCAGCCCCAGCATTTT
- - TRBJ2-5 TRBV21-1 CASSKNPTAGTSKWGQYF TGTGCCAGCAGCAAAAACCCGACGGCGGGGACTAGCAAGTGGGGGCAGTACTTC
- TRBD1 TRBJ1-1 TRBV7-2 CASSGQGARNTEAFF TGTGCCAGCTCGGGGCAGGGGGCGAGGAACACTGAAGCTTTCTTT
- TRBD2 TRBJ2-7 TRBV30 CARAGGASYEQYF TGTGCCCGCGCGGGGGGGGCCTCCTACGAGCAGTACTTC
once TRBD1 TRBJ1-5 TRBV2 CASSRDRGYQPQHF TGTGCCAGCAGTCGGGACAGGGGATATCAGCCCCAGCATTTT
once TRBD1 TRBJ1-2 TRBV6-5 CASSRIQGAGYTF TGTGCCAGCAGCCGGATACAGGGGGCTGGCTACACCTTC
- TRBD2 TRBJ2-5 TRBV15 CATSRGSAGGETQYF TGTGCCACCAGCAGGGGTTCCGCGGGGGGAGAGACCCAGTACTTC
few - TRBJ2-7 TRBV5-5 CASSLTGKIGEQYF TGTGCCAGCAGTCTCACTGGCAAGATTGGCGAGCAGTACTTC
- - TRBJ1-2 TRBV5-4 CASSLGRVGYGYTF TGTGCCAGCAGCTTGGGCAGGGTTGGATATGGCTACACCTTC
- - TRBJ1-1 TRBV5-1 CASSLGNANTEAFF TGCGCCAGCAGCTTGGGGAATGCGAACACTGAAGCTTTCTTT
- TRBD1 TRBJ1-6 TRBV5-1 CASSLAQGENSPLHF TGCGCCAGCAGCTTGGCCCAGGGGGAGAATTCACCCCTCCACTTT